Listed below are T cell receptor beta chains from one sample, sequenced in a study of Tregs in tolerant kidney transplant recipients. Libraries were prepared by immunoSEQ multiplex PCR; TCRdb keeps only in-frame clonotypes and omits some of them. In the table there are 50,000 to 65,000 clones, more than 70% of which are singletons. The sequencing here drew on CD4+ T cells from blood (PBMCs), taken 6 months after the transplant. These receptor sequences come from a human patient who received a combined kidney and bone marrow transplant. Some T cells may be the graft donor's. The CDR3 runs from the conserved cysteine through the conserved F or W.

>TRBJ2-7|TRBV12-5
CASGSVDSSFGQYF
>TRBJ1-4|TRBV18
CASSPPLTSRGEKLFF
>TRBJ1-1|TRBV7-8
CASSLGMNTEAFF
>TRBJ1-1|TRBV20-1
CSARLTGEAFF
>TRBJ2-7|TRBV7-6
CASSIRDISYEQYF
>TRBJ1-2|TRBV19
CASSVGTGVRGYTF
>TRBJ2-7|TRBV15
CATSRAYSGNSYEQYF
>TRBJ2-3|TRBV5-1
CATRQDTTDTQYF
>TRBJ2-3|TRBV15
CATSSRPRGKADTQYF
>TRBJ2-2|TRBV29-1
CSVVRDLNTGELFF
>TRBJ1-1|TRBV4-2
CASSQGTGPTEAFF
>TRBJ1-1|TRBV10-3
CAIVEGGGTEAFF
>TRBJ1-1|TRBV27
CASGTGGIAEAFF
>TRBJ2-7|TRBV7-2
CASSFPGLAGGQRPYEQYF
>TRBJ1-1|TRBV7-7
CASSLGANTEAFF
>TRBJ2-2|TRBV4-2
CASSLGGRGLDTGELFF
>TRBJ1-1|TRBV18
CASSPRQVVNTEAFF
>TRBJ1-6|TRBV4-3
CASSQENRGWGSNSPLHF
>TRBJ1-2|TRBV19
CASSTTGTGTYGYTF
>TRBJ2-4|TRBV7-2
CASSLGGLAQYF
>TRBJ2-7|TRBV7-6
CASSLSASGGYYPAYF
>TRBJ2-1|TRBV5-1
CASRLAWAGGHNEQFF
>TRBJ2-6|TRBV5-1
CASSLEGAGANVLTF
>TRBJ2-1|TRBV21-1
CASRTGSKQFF
>TRBJ2-3|TRBV21-1
CASSKRLVGLAAPLDTQYF
>TRBJ1-6|TRBV5-4
CASSPGDRGYNSPLHF
>TRBJ2-7|TRBV6-5
CASSLSGVKTYEQYF
>TRBJ1-2|TRBV7-9
CASSPGLGYGYTF
>TRBJ1-2|TRBV28
CASSLYLVLRGGYTF
>TRBJ2-7|TRBV4-1
CASSQDNGLAGESYEQYF
>TRBJ2-3|TRBV7-2
CASSLGGRSTDTQYF
>TRBJ2-2|TRBV7-2
CASSLSGRTNTGELFF
>TRBJ2-5|TRBV27
CASSFQRGGPETQYF
>TRBJ2-7|TRBV11-1
CASSTDSPYEQYF
>TRBJ2-2|TRBV7-9
CASSFGTANTGELFF
>TRBJ1-1|TRBV19
CASSPFPGQGANTEAFF
>TRBJ2-3|TRBV10-3
CAISQNLADTTDTQYF
>TRBJ2-1|TRBV7-2
CASSLVGASTNEQFF
>TRBJ2-1|TRBV25-1
CASSPLSGTGHSYNEQFF
>TRBJ1-6|TRBV10-3
CAIGTRGVENSPLHF
>TRBJ1-2|TRBV7-2
CASSSRQGGGYTF
>TRBJ2-5|TRBV4-3
CASSQDRVRETQYF
>TRBJ2-7|TRBV5-1
CASSLGGQGVSEQYF
>TRBJ2-7|TRBV5-1
CASSSPGVWDYEQYF